This T cell receptor beta chain was captured in a study of cytomegalovirus exposure and HLA in healthy donors (dated by TCRdb to about 2017). In terms of the full investigation: According to an earlier analysis of 587 of the donors, 150 million to 200 million T cells yielded over 90 million unique TCR beta sequences and about 280 Gb of sequence data. Around 320 gigabases of sequencing data and approximately 85 million unique TCR sequences were included in an early release covering 550 to 650 HLA-typed donors. Among the roughly 430 genotyped donors, approximately 76% belonged to the genetic ancestry cluster associated with self-reported Caucasian donors. The aim of the study was to test whether cataloging public T cell receptors could identify signatures of past pathogen exposure. The study used immunosequencing to profile the T cell repertoires of hundreds of subjects and linked those repertoires to cytomegalovirus serostatus. A separate validation cohort of 100 to 150 different subjects was used in addition to the roughly 670-subject first cohort. The study combined high-throughput TCR immunosequencing, statistical association of individual TCRs with disease status, and machine learning to predict cytomegalovirus infection status. In a later analysis, previously published TCR beta repertoires from 550 to 700 donors were re-analyzed and high-resolution HLA genotyping was added so that TCR occurrence patterns could be studied. Rather than using new phenotypic data, the later analysis identified candidate immune exposures from TCR beta sequences and from how often those sequences occurred across donors. In an earlier analysis of several hundred of the donors, high-throughput TCR beta sequencing was used to judge whether each TCR beta V gene segment behaved as functional or pseudogenic. Alongside the repertoire data, information on donor age, sex, ethnicity and CMV serostatus was compiled. Genome-wide SNP genotypes for about 65% of the 666 donors were used in a later genetic analysis, which treated that subset as a discovery cohort. Every discovery cohort repertoire had been produced on one sequencing platform. Both class I and class II loci were covered by HLA typing, at four-digit resolution. The number of typed donors differed by locus: about 620-630 for A, B, C, DRB1 and DQB1; 500 to 550 for DQA1; over 600 for DPA1; and about 470 for DPB1. Five DR-DQ haplotypes were treated as single units for association and clustering because of strong linkage in the cohort. On average, about 240,000 unique TCR beta nucleotide sequences were sequenced per donor among 350 to 400 genotyped donors of the cohort, with roughly 18% of those sequences being non-productive. The paper as a whole reports these results and caveats: Most TCR sequences were observed very rarely across donors, whereas some public TCRs were present in many individuals. The presence/absence analyses assumed that sequencing depth was roughly uniform across donors, and that assumption may not be true. A later analysis found that most CMV-associated TCR beta chains appeared HLA-restricted, with HLA associations seemingly driven largely by CMV exposure. According to the authors, the approach could potentially be generalized to other disease states and immunological phenotypes. In a later analysis, TCR association rates were found to vary across HLA loci, with the most associated TCRs seen for DRB1 alleles and the fewest for HLA-C alleles. In vitro tests confirmed that a few of the cytomegalovirus-associated TCR beta chains recognize cytomegalovirus antigens. For the cohort, immune exposure information was limited to CMV serostatus. Only TCR beta chains were sequenced in this cohort, and the absence of alpha or paired-chain data limited detectable features. When HLA alleles, especially DR and DQ, strongly co-occurred, TCR associations were difficult to assign to individual alleles. In a later analysis, HLA-associated TCR beta chains were found to be more clonally expanded and to have lower generation probabilities than equally common non-associated chains. Because some donors lacked HLA typing at each locus, the association tests relied only on the typed subset. An association between a missense DCLRE1C variant and V-gene and J-gene trimming of TCR beta chains was found in a later genetic analysis and replicated in an independent cohort. The classifier was reported to diagnose cytomegalovirus status with high specificity and sensitivity in both the original cohort and the validation cohort. The study gave a list of some 150 TCR beta chains associated with cytomegalovirus. A later analysis associated about 17,000 TCR beta sequences with specific HLA alleles at a false discovery rate of 0.05. A group of highly shared sequence variants was considered likely to be a technical artifact of the sequencing pipeline. In a later genetic analysis, fewer N-insertions in productive TCRs were reported among donors in an Asian-associated ancestry cluster than the roughly 700-donor mean. A further reported finding was that TCR beta sequences accurately predicted the HLA-A and HLA-B alleles for most subjects in the first cohort. Linkage disequilibrium might explain the correlated functional status among segregating V segments, but an unknown experimental factor could not be excluded. In an earlier analysis of around 500 of the donors, most TCR beta V segments appeared in productive rearrangements about 87% or about 30% of the time, broadly matching IMGT annotations. According to a later analysis, parvovirus B19, influenza, CMV and Epstein-Barr virus appeared linked to several top co-occurrence clusters. Because counts were too low, some 16 rarely observed V segments, including chromosome 9 orphons, were excluded from the earlier analysis of 500 to 700 of the donors. Some IMGT-functional V segments, including TRBV6-2 and TRBV6-3, could not be told apart with the 87-base-pair reads, so those segments were excluded.

As to this clone: Its antigen is unknown. No much larger clone is present one base from it, and per-base qualities are unavailable.

The cohort was made up of approximately 670 healthy bone marrow donors. Cohort members were all nominally healthy when sampled, although unrecorded immune exposures were likely present. The donor tested CMV seropositive, placing the donor among the roughly 300 seropositive members of the cohort. Each donor provided a peripheral blood sample, and peripheral blood mononuclear cells were used for TCR beta sequencing. Genomic DNA extraction from the blood cell samples was performed with the Qiagen DNeasy Blood Extraction Kit. The library was generated by the immunoSEQ multiplex PCR assay. For the multiplex PCR, a mixture combining 60 forward primers for TCR Vbeta segments and 13 reverse primers for TCR Jbeta segments was used. The CDR3 region of rearranged TCR beta genes was amplified from genomic DNA with a multiplex PCR assay. The amplified TCR beta libraries were sequenced on the Illumina HiSeq System as 87-base-pair reads. The original methods were these. Across the roughly 670 repertoires, a later analysis counted tens of millions of unique TCR beta chains, some 11 million of which were shared by at least two donors. To remove PCR and sequencing errors, raw reads were error-corrected and collapsed into unique sequences using a nearest-neighbor algorithm that merged closely related sequences. CDR3 sequences were aligned to IMGT reference sequences to assign V, D and J gene segments. For a sequence to be retained, a match of at least six nucleotides was required to both a V gene segment and a J gene segment. Rearrangements were classified as productive when the CDR3 lacked stop codons and remained in frame with V and J, and all other rearrangements were classified as non-productive. Following IMGT convention, CDR3 was defined as the stretch from the second conserved V-encoded cysteine to the conserved J-encoded phenylalanine. Sequences without an unambiguous match to a single V gene segment were excluded from the earlier analysis of about 630 of the donors. In an earlier analysis of around 590 of the donors, a V segment was called functional when productive rearrangements were above 56.7%, and segregating when the standard deviation between donors exceeded 5%. To diagnose cytomegalovirus status from the catalog of TCR beta chain sequences, a statistical classification framework was built. V and J gene assignment, in a later analysis, came from comparing TCR nucleotide sequences with IMGT/GENE-DB human TR gene sequences. Using the TCRdist pipeline, a later analysis assigned CDR3 sequences along with most-parsimonious VDJ recombination scenarios. In a later analysis, every TCR beta chain was defined by the combination of its CDR3 amino acid sequence and its V-gene family, and reads without a unique V-gene family were dropped. To address suspected cross-contamination and a sequencing artifact, a later analysis removed around 590 highly shared, low-generation-probability nucleotide sequences. For each public chain, a later analysis derived a clonal expansion index from normalized ranks of inferred template counts within each repertoire. A later analysis computed generation probabilities with a VDJ recombination model fitted to out-of-frame rearrangements, and checked the results against IGoR. In a later analysis, hypergeometric tests were used to score TCR-TCR, TCR-HLA and TCR-CMV co-occurrence, with a repertoire-size bias correction applied to TCR pairs. To estimate false discovery rates, a later analysis permuted the HLA or CMV assignments 20 times. A later analysis grouped co-occurring TCRs with DBSCAN, adding TCRdist sequence similarity when clustering within HLA-allele-positive subsets. Repertoires with fewer than 30,000 or more than 120,000 public chains were left out of co-occurrence clustering, as were five repertoires with anomalous nucleotide sharing. Not all clones reach the TCRdb copy of this immuneACCESS table, which keeps in-frame sequences only. Checked studies attribute under half of the gap to unresolved V genes and leave the rest unexplained. That table furnishes V, J and clone size, whereas the DNA furnished D and trimming. The sample table lists over 150,000 clones, 75% to 85% of them with a count of one. The ten most abundant clones make up 7% to 9% of the sample.

CDR1 and CDR2, per the germline V gene, are SGHRS and YFSETQ. The V and J ends are trimmed by 0 bases and 8 bases, leaving 14 bases between them. From the cysteine up to the phenylalanine, the CDR3 has a length of 14 residues. Only the CDR3 portion is preserved as DNA: 42 bases, with reading frame beginning at the first base. The sequence joins TRBV5-1 to TRBJ1-2, with the D gene too uncertain to name. The sample taken for sequencing was PBMCs. The clonotype was recovered from a male donor in good health and CMV-seropositive. The CDR3 region has the sequence CASSLVRGSSGYTF. At the DNA level, the sequence is TGCGCCAGCAGCTTGGTGCGAGGGTCTAGCGGCTACACCTTC.